This record covers a single T cell receptor beta chain. Which antigen it targets is not known. The input lacks base qualities; no much larger clone sits a single base away. Explained via the paper, the time point label denotes: persistent/refractory GD, antithyroid drugs over 5 years with positive TRAb. RNA was extracted from PBMCs in TRIzol for both TCR sequencing and RNA sequencing. The diagnosis of Graves' disease was made according to American Thyroid Association guidelines. Patients were recruited from an endocrinology department in Xi'an, China. Each patient gave about 9.1 milliliters of peripheral blood, collected in an EDTA anticoagulant tube. PBMCs were isolated by Ficoll Paque Plus density gradient separation without further T cell sorting. An Agilent 2100 Bioanalyzer and agarose gel were used to assess RNA quality, and a NanoDrop 2000 was used to measure RNA concentration. The data derive from a study of regulatory T cells in long-lasting Graves disease (dated by TCRdb to the early 2020s). With regard to the full study: Persistent Graves' disease was defined as antithyroid drug treatment for over 5 years with persistently positive TSH receptor autoantibodies. The study was conducted in China and was registered as a clinical trial. Patients with persistent Graves' disease were compared with patients with newly diagnosed Graves' disease using TCR sequencing and RNA sequencing of peripheral blood. A total of roughly 35 samples were covered by TCR sequencing, comprising approximately 13 persistent and 20 newly diagnosed Graves' disease patients. On average, persistent Graves' disease patients in the clinical cohort had been on antithyroid drugs for eight to twelve years. Study-wide conclusions, independent of this receptor: Persistent patients shared more public clonotypes among themselves (2,741) than newly diagnosed patients did (about 1,000). Compared with newly diagnosed patients, patients with persistent Graves' disease had lower TCR Shannon entropy and fewer highly expanded clones, which suggests clonal expansion. TRBV28, TRBJ1-2 and TRBJ2-5 were preferentially used in persistent disease, while TRBV20-1 and TRBJ2-1 were favored in newly diagnosed disease. Sequencing and analysis were limited to the TCR beta chain. The study examined only peripheral blood because the primary lesion, thyroid tissue, could not be accessed. The authors noted that the small sample size was a limitation that may lower accuracy.

From the cysteine up to the phenylalanine, the CDR3 has a length of 16 residues. Solely the CDR3 DNA is kept, with 48 bases framed from the first base. V and J are trimmed by 7 bases and 7 bases, and the gene matches miss 12 bases of the junction. The CDR1 and CDR2 encoded by the germline V gene (reference sequence) are LNHDA and SQIVND. Library generation was performed with multiplex PCR. Sequencing was carried out with an Illumina HiSeq 4000. To build TCR beta libraries, CDR3 regions were amplified by Arm-PCR using iRepertoire HTBI primers. Gel purification was performed on PCR products prior to sequencing. Under the source paper's analysis protocol: Gene usage analysis of CDR3 amino acid clonotypes used the roughly 60 TRBV and about 15 TRBJ segments found across samples. COPE and FqMerger were used to merge filtered high-quality paired reads into contigs. BLAST was used to align contigs to the IMGT TRBV, TRBD and TRBJ reference genes, and CDR3 was defined following IMGT. Any clonotype with a frequency above 0.1% was classified as a highly expanded clone. Shannon entropy served as the measure of repertoire diversity, while the Gini coefficient captured V-J evenness. Public clonotypes were defined as clonotypes shared by more than one individual. The public reads were quality trimmed at Q25 with fastp and then assembled into clones with MiXCR by TCRdb, keeping productive beta chains. CDR3 protein sequences are deduplicated, and each keeps its most common genes and DNA. TCRdb, not the original authors, processed these V and J calls. This sample has 400,000 to 500,000 distinct CDR3 sequences in its table, and 20% to 25% of those were observed once. The top ten clonotypes cover about 13% of the sample.

The sequence links TRBV19 to TRBJ2-7; 14 of the junction bases match TRBD2. The TCR sequence derives from a female donor with Graves disease. The source was peripheral blood mononuclear cells (PBMCs), collected when the disease was refractory, from a patient treated with antithyroid drugs. The CDR3 here reads CASTPRLAGGPREQYF. The bases read TGTGCCAGTACCCCGAGACTAGCGGGAGGGCCGAGGGAGCAGTACTTC.